This is a list of T cell receptor beta chains from one sample in a study of T-cell memory formation after mild COVID-19. TCRdb recomputed calls from the 5' RACE reads with MiXCR, one row per CDR3 protein. Of around 530,000 distinct CDR3 sequences listed, less than 25% are singletons. The sample taken for sequencing was PBMCs or a T cell subset sorted from them (not recorded which). Receptors originate from an adult woman who had mild COVID-19 (a few samples of this study predate the infection). Cell type and time point are not known. Both conserved end residues are part of each CDR3. The D gene is left open where the match is weak. Some rows have no size entry. The others give once, few or many, or a class for an expanded clone.

V: TRBV9
D: -
J: TRBJ2-5
size: many
CDR3: CASSSQTGDTGETQYF
DNA: TGTGCCAGCAGCTCACAGACAGGCGATACGGGGGAGACCCAGTACTTC

V: TRBV7-8
D: TRBD1
J: TRBJ2-4
size: few
CDR3: CASSARTGQKNIQYF
DNA: TGTGCCAGCAGCGCCCGGACAGGCCAGAAAAACATTCAGTACTTC

V: TRBV9
D: TRBD1
J: TRBJ1-3
size: -
CDR3: CASSVNPQGSGNTIYF
DNA: TGTGCCAGCAGCGTTAACCCACAGGGGTCGGGAAACACCATATATTTT

V: TRBV20-1
D: -
J: TRBJ1-2
size: -
CDR3: CSANIANYGYTF
DNA: TGCAGTGCCAACATAGCTAACTATGGCTACACCTTC

V: TRBV2
D: -
J: TRBJ2-5
size: few
CDR3: CASSPQGTGKETQYF
DNA: TGTGCCAGCAGTCCACAGGGGACTGGGAAGGAGACCCAGTACTTC

V: TRBV29-1
D: TRBD1
J: TRBJ1-2
size: -
CDR3: CSGRDSGYGYTF
DNA: TGCAGCGGCAGGGACAGTGGCTATGGCTACACCTTC

V: TRBV29-1
D: -
J: TRBJ2-3
size: -
CDR3: CSVGAGVGYTQYF
DNA: TGCAGCGTGGGAGCGGGTGTAGGATATACGCAGTATTTT

V: TRBV5-4
D: -
J: TRBJ2-5
size: few
CDR3: CASRSQSQETQYF
DNA: TGTGCCAGCAGGTCCCAGAGTCAAGAGACCCAGTACTTC

V: TRBV9
D: -
J: TRBJ1-6
size: -
CDR3: CASSPRSGGGRGNSPLHF
DNA: TGTGCCAGCAGCCCCCGTAGTGGGGGGGGCAGGGGAAATTCACCCCTCCACTTT

V: TRBV5-1
D: TRBD1
J: TRBJ2-1
size: few
CDR3: CASRRRTGMDNEQFF
DNA: TGCGCCAGCAGACGACGGACAGGGATGGACAATGAGCAGTTCTTC

V: TRBV11-2
D: -
J: TRBJ1-1
size: -
CDR3: CASSSTEDTEAFF
DNA: TGTGCCAGCAGTTCAACCGAGGACACTGAAGCTTTCTTT

V: TRBV5-1
D: -
J: TRBJ2-5
size: many
CDR3: CASSLDSGKETQYF
DNA: TGCGCCAGCAGCTTGGATAGCGGAAAAGAGACCCAGTACTTC

V: TRBV6-6
D: -
J: TRBJ2-3
size: -
CDR3: CASSYSDYTDTQYF
DNA: TGTGCCAGCAGTTACTCCGACTACACAGATACGCAGTATTTT

V: TRBV3-1
D: -
J: TRBJ2-7
size: -
CDR3: CASSPGSVLGVEQYF
DNA: TGTGCCAGCAGCCCTGGTTCCGTTTTAGGGGTCGAGCAGTACTTC

V: TRBV7-6
D: -
J: TRBJ1-1
size: -
CDR3: CASSLAFGTEAFF
DNA: TGTGCCAGCAGCTTAGCGTTCGGCACTGAAGCTTTCTTT

V: TRBV10-2
D: -
J: TRBJ2-7
size: few
CDR3: CASSAVGAEQYF
DNA: TGCGCCAGCAGTGCGGTGGGCGCCGAGCAGTACTTC

V: TRBV25-1
D: -
J: TRBJ2-6
size: few
CDR3: CASSDLRGSGANVLTF
DNA: TGTGCCAGCAGTGATTTGAGGGGCTCTGGGGCCAACGTCCTGACTTTC

V: TRBV27
D: -
J: TRBJ2-7
size: once
CDR3: CASKAGEEQYF
DNA: TGTGCCAGCAAGGCAGGGGAAGAGCAGTACTTC

V: TRBV9
D: TRBD2
J: TRBJ2-1
size: -
CDR3: CASSAIAGGRNEQFF
DNA: TGTGCCAGCAGCGCCATAGCGGGGGGACGGAATGAGCAGTTCTTC

V: TRBV4-3
D: TRBD1
J: TRBJ2-7
size: -
CDR3: CASSQGPGTEVYEQYF
DNA: TGCGCCAGCAGCCAAGGTCCCGGGACAGAAGTCTACGAGCAGTACTTC